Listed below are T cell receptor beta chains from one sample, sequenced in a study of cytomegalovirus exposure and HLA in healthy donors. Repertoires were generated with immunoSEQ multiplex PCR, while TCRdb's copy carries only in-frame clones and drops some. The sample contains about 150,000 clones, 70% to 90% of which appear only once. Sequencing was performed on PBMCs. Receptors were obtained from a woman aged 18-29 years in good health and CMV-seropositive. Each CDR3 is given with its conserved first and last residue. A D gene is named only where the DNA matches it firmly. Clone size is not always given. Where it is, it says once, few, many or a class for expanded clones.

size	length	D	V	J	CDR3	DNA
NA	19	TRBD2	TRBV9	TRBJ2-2	CASSLTPLTSGSGTGELFF	TGTGCCAGCAGCCTTACCCCTCTGACTAGCGGGAGCGGCACCGGGGAGCTGTTTTTT
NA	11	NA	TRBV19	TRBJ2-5	CASSTEETQYF	TGTGCCAGTAGTACTGAAGAGACCCAGTACTTC
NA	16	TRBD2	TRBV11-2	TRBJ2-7	CASSLLAGGTTYEQYF	TGTGCCAGCAGCTTATTAGCGGGAGGAACTACCTACGAGCAGTACTTC
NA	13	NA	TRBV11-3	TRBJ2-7	CASSLRQAYEQYF	TGTGCCAGCAGCTTAAGACAGGCCTACGAGCAGTACTTC
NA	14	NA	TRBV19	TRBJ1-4	CASSRTATNEKLFF	TGTGCCAGTAGCCGGACAGCAACTAATGAAAAACTGTTTTTT
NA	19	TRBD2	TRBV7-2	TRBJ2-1	CASSLGGLAGRLINNEQFF	TGTGCCAGCAGCTTAGGGGGACTAGCGGGAAGATTAATTAACAATGAGCAGTTCTTC
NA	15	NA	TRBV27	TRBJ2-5	CASSLFFSGQETQYF	TGTGCCAGCAGTTTGTTCTTTAGCGGTCAAGAGACCCAGTACTTC
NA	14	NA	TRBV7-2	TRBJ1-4	CASSLGGESEKLFF	TGTGCCAGCAGCTTAGGGGGAGAAAGTGAAAAACTGTTTTTT
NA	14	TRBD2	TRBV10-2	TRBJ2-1	CASSETSGVNEQFF	TGCGCCAGCAGTGAAACTAGCGGAGTCAATGAGCAGTTCTTC
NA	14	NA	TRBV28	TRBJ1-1	CASSLTTMNTEAFF	TGTGCCAGCAGCTTGACTACCATGAACACTGAAGCTTTCTTT
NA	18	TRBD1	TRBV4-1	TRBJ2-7	CASSQRDRGLRSSYEQYF	TGCGCCAGCAGCCAACGGGACAGGGGGCTGAGGAGCTCCTACGAGCAGTACTTC
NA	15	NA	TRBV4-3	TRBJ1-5	CASSQYSGSNQPQHF	TGCGCCAGCAGCCAATATTCGGGGAGCAATCAGCCCCAGCATTTT
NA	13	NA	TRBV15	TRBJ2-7	CATSRQTGTEQYF	TGTGCCACCAGCAGACAAACAGGGACCGAGCAGTACTTC
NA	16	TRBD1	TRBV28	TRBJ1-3	CASSSVGQGPGNTIYF	TGTGCCAGCAGTTCTGTGGGACAGGGGCCTGGAAACACCATATATTTT
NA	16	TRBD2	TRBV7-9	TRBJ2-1	CASSQGLAGLRNEQFF	TGTGCCAGCAGCCAGGGACTAGCGGGGCTCCGCAATGAGCAGTTCTTC
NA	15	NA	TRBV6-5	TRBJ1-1	CASRPALRGRIEAFF	TGTGCCAGCAGGCCCGCCCTCAGGGGCCGTATTGAAGCTTTCTTT
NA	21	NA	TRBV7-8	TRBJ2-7	CASSLRDRGLPGLAGSYEQYF	TGTGCCAGCAGCTTACGGGACAGGGGGCTCCCGGGACTAGCGGGCTCCTACGAGCAGTACTTC
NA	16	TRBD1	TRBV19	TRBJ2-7	CASSISGQGVAYEQYF	TGTGCCAGTAGTATATCGGGACAGGGGGTTGCCTACGAGCAGTACTTC
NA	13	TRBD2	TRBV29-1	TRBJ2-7	CSVALAVTYEQYF	TGCAGCGTTGCACTAGCGGTAACCTACGAGCAGTACTTC
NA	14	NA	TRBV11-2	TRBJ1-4	CASSLGYPNEKLFF	TGTGCCAGCAGCTTAGGTTATCCTAATGAAAAACTGTTTTTT
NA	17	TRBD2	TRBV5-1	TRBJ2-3	CASSLGSSGERTDTQYF	TGCGCCAGCAGCTTGGGGAGCAGCGGGGAGAGGACAGATACGCAGTATTTT
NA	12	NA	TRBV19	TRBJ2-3	CASSIIKGVQYF	TGTGCCAGTAGTATTATCAAAGGGGTGCAGTATTTT
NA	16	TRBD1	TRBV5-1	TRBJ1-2	CASSLGSGTGFYGYTF	TGCGCCAGCAGCCTCGGAAGCGGGACAGGGTTCTATGGCTACACCTTC
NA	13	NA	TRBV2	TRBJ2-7	CASTPGGLSEQYF	TGTGCCAGCACCCCCGGGGGTCTAAGCGAGCAGTACTTC
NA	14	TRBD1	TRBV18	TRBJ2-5	CASSLRQGRETQYF	TGTGCCAGCTCACTTAGACAGGGTCGGGAGACCCAGTACTTC
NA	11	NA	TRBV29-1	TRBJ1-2	CSVESRGGYTF	TGCAGCGTTGAATCACGGGGTGGCTACACCTTC
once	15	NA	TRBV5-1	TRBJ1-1	CASSHSGALNTEAFF	TGCGCCAGCAGCCATTCAGGGGCCTTGAACACTGAAGCTTTCTTT
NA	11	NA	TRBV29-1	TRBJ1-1	CSVEDQTEAFF	TGCAGCGTTGAAGATCAGACTGAAGCTTTCTTT
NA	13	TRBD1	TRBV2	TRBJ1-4	CTSRRQGGEKLFF	TGTACCAGCAGAAGACAGGGTGGTGAAAAACTGTTTTTT
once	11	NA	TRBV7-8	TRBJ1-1	CASSPLFEAFF	TGTGCCAGCAGCCCCCTATTTGAAGCTTTCTTT
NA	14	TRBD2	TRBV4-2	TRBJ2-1	CASPPAGDANEQFF	TGTGCCAGCCCCCCGGCGGGAGACGCAAATGAGCAGTTCTTC
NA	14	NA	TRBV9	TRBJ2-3	CASSVEGNADTQYF	TGTGCCAGCAGCGTAGAGGGGAACGCAGATACGCAGTATTTT
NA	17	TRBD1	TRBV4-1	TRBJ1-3	CASSRGDRGNSGNTIYF	TGCGCCAGCAGCCGGGGGGACAGGGGCAACTCTGGAAACACCATATATTTT
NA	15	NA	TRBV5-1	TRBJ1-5	CASSLDGRLNQPQHF	TGCGCCAGCAGCTTGGACGGCAGGTTGAATCAGCCCCAGCATTTT
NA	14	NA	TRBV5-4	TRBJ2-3	CASSFGGGADTQYF	TGTGCCAGCAGCTTCGGAGGTGGGGCAGATACGCAGTATTTT
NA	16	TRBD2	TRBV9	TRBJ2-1	CASSVPIAGDGNEQFF	TGTGCCAGCAGCGTTCCAATAGCGGGAGATGGAAATGAGCAGTTCTTC
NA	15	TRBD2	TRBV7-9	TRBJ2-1	CASSFGTSGHNEQFF	TGTGCCAGCAGCTTCGGGACTAGCGGACACAATGAGCAGTTCTTC
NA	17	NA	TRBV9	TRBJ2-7	CASSLRPSGLSSYEQYF	TGTGCCAGCAGCTTGAGACCAAGCGGGCTAAGCTCCTACGAGCAGTACTTC
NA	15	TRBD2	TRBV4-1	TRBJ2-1	CASSQGTSVYNEQFF	TGCGCCAGCAGCCAAGGGACTAGCGTCTACAATGAGCAGTTCTTC
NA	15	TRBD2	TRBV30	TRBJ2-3	CAWSVPSGMTDTQYF	TGTGCCTGGAGTGTCCCAAGCGGGATGACAGATACGCAGTATTTT
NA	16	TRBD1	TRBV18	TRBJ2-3	CASSPLGQSSTDTQYF	TGTGCCAGCTCACCACTGGGACAGTCTAGCACAGATACGCAGTATTTT
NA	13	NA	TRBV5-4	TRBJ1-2	CASRPGGVYGYTF	TGTGCCAGCAGGCCGGGGGGCGTCTATGGCTACACCTTC
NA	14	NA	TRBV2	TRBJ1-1	CASSEDTGFAEAFF	TGTGCCAGCAGTGAAGACACAGGGTTCGCTGAAGCTTTCTTT
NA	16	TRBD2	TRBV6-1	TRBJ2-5	CASSEPAGPGGWAQYF	TGTGCCAGCAGTGAACCGGCCGGCCCGGGGGGGTGGGCCCAGTACTTC
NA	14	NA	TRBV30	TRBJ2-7	CAWSLGGVSYEQYF	TGTGCCTGGAGTTTGGGGGGTGTAAGCTACGAGCAGTACTTC
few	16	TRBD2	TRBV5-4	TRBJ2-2	CASSPEAGVRTGELFF	TGTGCCAGCAGCCCCGAAGCGGGAGTAAGAACCGGGGAGCTGTTTTTT
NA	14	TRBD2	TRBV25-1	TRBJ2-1	CASSLLAGYNEQFF	TGTGCCAGCAGTTTACTAGCGGGGTACAATGAGCAGTTCTTC
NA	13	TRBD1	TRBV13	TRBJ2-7	CASSFGQVYEQYF	TGTGCCAGCAGCTTTGGACAGGTATACGAGCAGTACTTC
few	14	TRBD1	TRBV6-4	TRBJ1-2	CASSPGQGSGGYTF	TGTGCCAGCAGCCCGGGACAGGGTTCCGGTGGCTACACCTTC
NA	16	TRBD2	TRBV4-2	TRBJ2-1	CASSQVERGFHNEQFF	TGTGCCAGCAGCCAAGTAGAGCGGGGTTTTCACAATGAGCAGTTCTTC
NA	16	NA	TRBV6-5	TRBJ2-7	CASSYSGGRNSYEQYF	TGTGCCAGCAGTTACTCGGGAGGCCGAAACTCCTACGAGCAGTACTTC
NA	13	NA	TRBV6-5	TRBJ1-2	CASSYTTTDGYTF	TGTGCCAGCAGTTACACTACAACCGATGGCTACACCTTC
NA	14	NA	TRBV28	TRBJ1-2	CASSLTGTNYGYTF	TGTGCCAGCAGTTTAACAGGAACTAACTATGGCTACACCTTC